A few counts support the clone carrying this TCR beta chain. Its specificity is unknown. The entry originates in a study of T-cell memory formation after mild COVID-19. Study details: The study found TCR clusters largely donor specific. Study observations and caveats: Later expanders leaned CD4+, whereas clones that contracted between day 15 and 85 were balanced CD4/CD8. Prior to infection, memory already included some responding clones, suggesting cross-reactive memory joined. Specificity for SARS-CoV-2 was not confirmed among the second-wave clones peaking on day 37.

Trimming removed 5 bases from V and 7 bases from J, with 18 bases in between. CDR3 length equals 15 residues. CDR1 is SEHNR and CDR2 is FQNEAQ in the germline V gene (reference sequence). One entry per CDR3 protein, called by TCRdb with MiXCR from the 5' RACE reads. The data hold roughly 370,000 distinct CDR3 sequences, with 16% observed a single time. Sequencing was performed on PBMCs or a T cell subset sorted from them (not recorded which). The chain couples TRBV7-9 to TRBJ2-1, with a possible D match to TRBD2 (7 bases). The receptor comes from a young man who had mild COVID-19 (a few samples of this study predate the infection). Cell type and time point are not known. The CDR3 sequence is CASSTPGGRVNEQFF. The CDR3 nucleotides are TGTGCCAGCAGCACCCCGGGGGGCCGGGTAAATGAGCAGTTCTTC. The full variable domain, completed using reference TRBV7-9 and TRBJ2-1, is DTGVSQNPRHKITKRGQNVTFRCDPISEHNRLYWYRQTLGQGPEFLTYFQNEAQLEKSRLLSDRFSAERPKGSFSTLEIQRTEQGDSAMYLCASSTPGGRVNEQFFGPGTRLTVL.